Presented here are 14 T cell receptor beta chains from one specimen sequenced in a study of blood T cells in healthy people across ages. A sample-barcoded 5' primer and a J-beta primer mix were used in a second PCR of about 7 to 12 cycles. TCRdb analysed the 5' RACE reads with MiXCR anew, one entry per CDR3 protein. The data show 730,000 or so distinct CDR3 sequences, with roughly 41% seen just once and 25% to 35% held by the top ten. The sample consisted of blood. The receptors were gathered from an older man in good health.

The CDR3 nucleotides are TGTGCCAGCAGTTTAGAGGTTCTAGCGAATAACTACAATGAGCAGTTCTTC. Encoded protein: CASSLEVLANNYNEQFF. The chain recombines TRBV12-3 or TRBV12-4 with TRBJ2-1; TRBD2 is a possible D gene (6 bases). V dropped 1 base and J dropped 3 bases, with 16 bases sitting between them. This CDR3 region has 17 residues.

This chain joins TRBV2 and TRBJ1-2; D not resolved. The CDR3 sequence is 12 residues long. Germline-derived CDR1 and CDR2 are SNHLY and FYNNEI. Trimming pared 7 bases from V and 5 bases from J, leaving 11 bases between. The CDR3 bases are TGTGCCAGCAAAACAAACGGATATGGCTACACCTTC. It codes for CASKTNGYGYTF.

J is TRBJ2-1 and V is TRBV6-6; tentatively, D is TRBD1 (5 bases). CDR1 is MNHNY, CDR2 SVGAGI, per germline (reference sequence). The length of the CDR3 is 13 residues. Trimming took off 6 bases at V and 13 bases at J, with 19 bases between the two ends. The CDR3 spells CASSPSSQGVQFF. CDR3 DNA sequence: TGTGCCAGCAGCCCCTCGTCCCAGGGTGTACAGTTCTTC.

The rearrangement uses TRBV7-2 and TRBJ2-3; 8 bases align to TRBD1. The CDR3 consists of 15 residues. J lost 8 bases, V lost 2 bases, and 9 bases had no gene match. Germline V gene lookup returns CDR1 SGHTA and CDR2 FQGNSA. CDR3 amino acids: CASSLPGTGGSTQYF. For the CDR3, the DNA is TGTGCCAGCAGCTTACCCGGGACAGGCGGATCTACGCAGTATTTT.

The rearrangement joins TRBV7-9 to TRBJ2-5; D not certain. The CDR3 is 13 residues long. The germline CDR1 and CDR2 sequences are SEHNR and FQNEAQ (reference sequence). Trimming stripped 1 base from V and 6 bases from J, with 9 bases between. The CDR3 bases are TGTGCCAGCAGCTTAGTACAGCCCCAGACCCAGTACTTC. Translating it yields CASSLVQPQTQYF. The variable domain in full, completed from reference TRBV7-9 and TRBJ2-5, reads DTGVSQNPRHKITKRGQNVTFRCDPISEHNRLYWYRQTLGQGPEFLTYFQNEAQLEKSRLLSDRFSAERPKGSFSTLEIQRTEQGDSAMYLCASSLVQPQTQYFGPGTRLLVL.

The chain's CDR3 is CASSQTGTSGELFF. CDR3 coding DNA: TGTGCCAGCAGCCAAACCGGGACTAGCGGGGAGCTGTTTTTT. V and J are TRBV7-2 and TRBJ2-2, with 8 bases that match TRBD2. Trimming removed 5 bases from V and 7 bases from J; junction bases left unmatched: 6. There are 14 residues in the CDR3. Germline-derived CDR1 and CDR2 are SGHTA and FQGNSA. Variable domain in full (rest from reference TRBV7-2 and TRBJ2-2): GAGVSQSPSNKVTEKGKDVELRCDPISGHTALYWYRQSLGQGLEFLIYFQGNSAPDKSGLPSDRFSAERTGGSVSTLTIQRTQQEDSAVYLCASSQTGTSGELFFGEGSRLTVL.

This clonotype was detected only a few times. The CDR3 nucleotides read TGTGCCAGCAGTACCCGACAGATTTCTGGGGCCAACGTCCTGACTTTC. Protein: CASSTRQISGANVLTF. The chain couples TRBV6-5 to TRBJ2-6; D is perhaps TRBD1 (5 bases). The CDR3 has 16 amino acids. Trimming cost V 5 bases and J 1 base, with 12 bases left between them. Germline lookup yields CDR1 MNHEY and CDR2 SVGAGI.

A note on this clonotype: A much bigger clone sits one base away, suggesting this may be a read error. V is TRBV20-1 and J is TRBJ2-1, with 7 bases that match TRBD1. The germline gives CDR1 DFQATT, CDR2 SNEGSKA (reference sequence). Losses at the gene ends were 3 bases for V and 10 bases for J; bases not matched to a gene: 9. The CDR3 runs to 13 residues. CDR3 nucleotide sequence: TGCAGTGCTAGCGGGGACAGCTCCTACGAGCAGTTCTTC. This codes for CSASGDSSYEQFF.

This chain connects TRBV9 to TRBJ1-2, with TRBD1 identical over 9 bases. CDR1 and CDR2 (germline): SGDLS, YYNGEE. V dropped 4 bases and J dropped 8; count of bases not matched to a gene: 15. The CDR3 has 16 amino acids. This CDR3 is CASSTSNWTGVNGYTF. The CDR3 DNA follows: TGTGCCAGCAGCACCTCTAACTGGACAGGGGTAAACGGCTACACCTTC. Combining the CDR3 with reference TRBV9 and TRBJ1-2 gives the whole variable domain DSGVTQTPKHLITATGQRVTLRCSPRSGDLSVYWYQQSLDQGLQFLIQYYNGEERAKGNILERFSAQQFPDLHSELNLSSLELGDSALYFCASSTSNWTGVNGYTFGSGTRLTVV.

This clonotype was counted only a few times. The rearrangement joins TRBV6-2 or TRBV6-3 to TRBJ1-1; no definite D call. This CDR3 comprises 17 residues. Germline V gene lookup returns CDR1 MNHEY and CDR2 SVGEGT. The ends were cut back, 2 bases at V and 0 bases at J, with 16 bases in the middle. The CDR3 DNA is TGTGCCAGCAGTTACGCGGGCGATGACTTCTTGAACACTGAAGCTTTCTTT. This sequence encodes CASSYAGDDFLNTEAFF.

This clonotype was found many times. This rearrangement joins TRBV11-2 to TRBJ2-5; D not certain. Trimming removed 3 bases from V and 4 bases from J, with 12 bases in between. The CDR3 spans 14 residues. CDR1 and CDR2 (germline): SGHAT, FQNNGV. DNA for the CDR3: TGTGCCAGCAGCTTTTCAGGAACCGGAGAGACCCAGTACTTC. Translating it yields CASSFSGTGETQYF.

The chain couples TRBV6-2 or TRBV6-3 to TRBJ2-1; TRBD2 might be the D (7 bases). The CDR3 sequence is 17 residues long. V shed 4 bases and J shed 5 bases, with 21 bases lying between them. Germline assignment: CDR1 MNHEY and CDR2 SVGEGT. As DNA, the CDR3 is TGTGCCAGCAGTTCCGTTTTAGGGGGGGTTTCGGACAATGAGCAGTTCTTC. This sequence encodes CASSSVLGGVSDNEQFF.

The chain has TRBV25-1 and TRBJ2-7; 9 bases line up with TRBD1. Losses at the gene ends were 4 bases for V and 4 bases for J; bases not matched to a gene: 8. The CDR3 runs 15 residues. CDR1 and CDR2 (germline): MGHDK, SYGVNS. The DNA for the CDR3 is TGTGCCAGCAGTGGGTACCGGGACAGGGCTTACGAGCAGTACTTC. Protein: CASSGYRDRAYEQYF.

The J gene is TRBJ2-3, the V gene TRBV27, with a possible D match to TRBD2 (5 bases). Looked up from germline, CDR1 is MNHEY and CDR2 is SMNVEV (reference sequence). V was cut by 8 bases and J by 0 bases, with 21 bases left in between. The CDR3 sequence is 17 residues long. Here the CDR3 DNA reads TGTGCCAGCCGTTCATTAGCGAGGCTTACTAGCACAGATACGCAGTATTTT. Translation gives CASRSLARLTSTDTQYF.